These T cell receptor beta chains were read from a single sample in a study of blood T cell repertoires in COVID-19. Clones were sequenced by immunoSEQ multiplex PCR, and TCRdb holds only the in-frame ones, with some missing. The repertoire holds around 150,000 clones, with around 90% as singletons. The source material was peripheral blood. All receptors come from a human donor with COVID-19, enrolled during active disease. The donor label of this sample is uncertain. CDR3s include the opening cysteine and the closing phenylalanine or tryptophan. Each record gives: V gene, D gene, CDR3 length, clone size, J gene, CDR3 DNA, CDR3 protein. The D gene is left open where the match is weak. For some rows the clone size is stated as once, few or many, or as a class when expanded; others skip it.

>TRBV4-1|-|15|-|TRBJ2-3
TGCGCCAGCAGCCAAGGTGCGGTTCCGCGGGATACGCAGTATTTT
CASSQGAVPRDTQYF
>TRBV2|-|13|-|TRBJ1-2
TGTGCCAGCAGTGAGGACAGAATTTATGGCTACACCTTC
CASSEDRIYGYTF
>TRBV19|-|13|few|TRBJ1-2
TGTGCCAGTAGTTCAACAGGGTGGCTTGGCTACACCTTC
CASSSTGWLGYTF
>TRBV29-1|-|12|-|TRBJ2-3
TGCAGCGCCCGCGCGGGGTCAGATACGCAGTATTTT
CSARAGSDTQYF
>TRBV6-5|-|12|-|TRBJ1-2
TGTGCCAGCAGTTCGATCCTATATGGCTACACCTTC
CASSSILYGYTF
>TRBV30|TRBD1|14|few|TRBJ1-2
TGTGCCTGGAGTGTAGACAGGGGGCTAAATGGCTACACCTTC
CAWSVDRGLNGYTF
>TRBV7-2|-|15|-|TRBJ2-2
TGTGCCAGCAGCTTAAGGCGAGGGGAGGTCGGGGAGCTGTTTTTT
CASSLRRGEVGELFF
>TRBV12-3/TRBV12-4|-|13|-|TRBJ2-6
TGTGCCAGTCTAAGCTCTGGGGCCAACGTCCTGACTTTC
CASLSSGANVLTF
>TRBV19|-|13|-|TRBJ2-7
TGTGCCAGTAGTCCGACTGGATTCTACGAGCAGTACTTC
CASSPTGFYEQYF
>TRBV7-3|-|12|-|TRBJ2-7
TGTGCCAGCTCACCCGATAGCAGGAGGCTGTACTTC
CASSPDSRRLYF
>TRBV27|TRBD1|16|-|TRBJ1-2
TGTGCCAGCAGTTTATCGGGGACAGGGGGCGGCTATGGCTACACCTTC
CASSLSGTGGGYGYTF
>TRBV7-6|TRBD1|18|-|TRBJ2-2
TGTGCCAGCAGCTTATCCCGACCGCTGACAGGGGGAACCGGGGAGCTGTTTTTT
CASSLSRPLTGGTGELFF
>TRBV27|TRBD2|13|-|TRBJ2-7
TGTGCCAGCACCGGCGGGGGGGCCAACGAGCAGTACTTC
CASTGGGANEQYF
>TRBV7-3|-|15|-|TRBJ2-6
TGTGCCAGCAGCCCGCGGGGCTCTGGGGCCAACGTCCTGACTTTC
CASSPRGSGANVLTF
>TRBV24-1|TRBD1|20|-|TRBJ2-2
TGTGCCACCAGTGATTTGCCTAGGACAGGGCTGCAAAGGAACACCGGGGAGCTGTTTTTT
CATSDLPRTGLQRNTGELFF
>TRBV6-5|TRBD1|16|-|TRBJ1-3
TGTGCCAGCAGTTACAGGACAGGGGGCCGAGGAAACACCATATATTTT
CASSYRTGGRGNTIYF
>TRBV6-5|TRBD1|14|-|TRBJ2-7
TGTGCCAGCAGTTTTGGGACAGGGATCTACGAGCAGTACTTC
CASSFGTGIYEQYF
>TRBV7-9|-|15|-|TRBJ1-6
TGTGCCAGCAACCCTTGGACATCCAATAATTCACCCCTCCACTTT
CASNPWTSNNSPLHF
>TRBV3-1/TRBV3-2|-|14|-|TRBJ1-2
TGTGCCAGCAGGACCCCAGGAGGTGCAAGTGGCTACACCTTC
CASRTPGGASGYTF
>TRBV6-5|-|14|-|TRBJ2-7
TGTGCCAGCAGTTCGGGGGGCCGTACCTACGAGCAGTACTTC
CASSSGGRTYEQYF
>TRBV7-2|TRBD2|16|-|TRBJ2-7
TGTGCCAGCAGCCAGGGACTAGCGGGAACTGAGGACGAGCAGTACTTC
CASSQGLAGTEDEQYF
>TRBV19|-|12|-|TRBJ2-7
TGTGCCAGTAGTGGCCGGGGGAACGAGCAGTACTTC
CASSGRGNEQYF
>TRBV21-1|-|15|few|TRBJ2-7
TGTGCCAGCAGCCAACGGACTAGCGCACGCTACGAGCAGTACTTC
CASSQRTSARYEQYF
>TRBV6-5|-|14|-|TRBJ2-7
TGTGCCAGCAGTTACTCAGCCGGGGACTACGAGCAGTACTTC
CASSYSAGDYEQYF
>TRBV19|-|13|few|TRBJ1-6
TGTGCCAGCGGGGGATCCTATAATTCACCCCTCCACTTT
CASGGSYNSPLHF
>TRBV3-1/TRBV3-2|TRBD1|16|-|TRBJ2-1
TGTGCCAGCAGCCAACAGCCTCCGGGACAGCACAATGAGCAGTTCTTC
CASSQQPPGQHNEQFF
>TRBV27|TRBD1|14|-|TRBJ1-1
TGTGCCAGCAGCCCCGGACAGGGGAACACTGAAGCTTTCTTT
CASSPGQGNTEAFF
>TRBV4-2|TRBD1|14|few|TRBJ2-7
TGTGCCAGCAGCCGGGACAGGGGGGACTACGAGCAGTACTTC
CASSRDRGDYEQYF
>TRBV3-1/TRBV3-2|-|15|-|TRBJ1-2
TGTGCCAGCAGCCAAGCAAGCGCGGGGTTATATGGCTACACCTTC
CASSQASAGLYGYTF
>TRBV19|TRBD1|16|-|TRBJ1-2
TGTGCCAGTAGTATCGCTTGGGGACAGGCTAACTATGGCTACACCTTC
CASSIAWGQANYGYTF
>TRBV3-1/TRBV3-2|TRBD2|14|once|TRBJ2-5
TGTGCCAGCAACACGCGGGGGGCCCTTGAGACCCAGTACTTC
CASNTRGALETQYF
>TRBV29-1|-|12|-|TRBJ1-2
TGCAGCGTTGGGGCAGGGAACTATGGCTACACCTTC
CSVGAGNYGYTF
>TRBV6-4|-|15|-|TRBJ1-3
TGTGCCAGCAATAGACAGAGCAGCTCTGGAAACACCATATATTTT
CASNRQSSSGNTIYF
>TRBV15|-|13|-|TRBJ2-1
TGTGCCACCAGCAGAGATCCCCCTAATGAGCAGTTCTTC
CATSRDPPNEQFF
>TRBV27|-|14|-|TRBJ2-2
TGTGCCAGCAGCCGCAACTTGAACTACGGGGAGCTGTTTTTT
CASSRNLNYGELFF
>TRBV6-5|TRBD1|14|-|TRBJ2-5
TGTGCCAGCACTCTCAGGGGGAGAGAAGAGACCCAGTACTTC
CASTLRGREETQYF
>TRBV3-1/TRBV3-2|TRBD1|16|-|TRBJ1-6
TGTGCCAGCAGCCTGCATGGGACAGGGGGTGGCTCACCCCTCCACTTT
CASSLHGTGGGSPLHF
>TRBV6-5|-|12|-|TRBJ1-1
TGTGCCAGCAGGCGGACGGGGACTGAAGCTTTCTTT
CASRRTGTEAFF
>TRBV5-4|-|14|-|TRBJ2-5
TGTGCCAGCAGCCCGACCAGGGTGGGAGAGACCCAGTACTTC
CASSPTRVGETQYF
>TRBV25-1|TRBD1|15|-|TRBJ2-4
TGTGCCAGCAGTGATAACAGGGGGGCCAAAAACATTCAGTACTTC
CASSDNRGAKNIQYF
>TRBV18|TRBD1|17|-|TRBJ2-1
TGTGCCAGCTCACCATCCACAGGGGATAGCTCCTACAATGAGCAGTTCTTC
CASSPSTGDSSYNEQFF
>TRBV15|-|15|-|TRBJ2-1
TGTGCCACCAGGGCCGAGACAGGGACTCTCAATGAGCAGTTCTTC
CATRAETGTLNEQFF
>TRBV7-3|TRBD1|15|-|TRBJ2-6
TGTGCCAGCAGCTTGCAGGGGGACGGGGCCAACGTCCTGACTTTC
CASSLQGDGANVLTF
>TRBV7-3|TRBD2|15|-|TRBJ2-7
TGTGCCAGCAGCATGGGACTAGCGGGACTCCCCGAGCAGTACTTC
CASSMGLAGLPEQYF
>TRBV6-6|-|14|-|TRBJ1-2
TGTGCCAGCACCCCGGGGCGGGGGTCCATTCACTACACCTTC
CASTPGRGSIHYTF
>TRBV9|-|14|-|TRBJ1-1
TGTGCCAGCAGCGTACGGGAACTAAACACTGAAGCTTTCTTT
CASSVRELNTEAFF
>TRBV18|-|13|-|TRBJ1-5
TGTGCCAGCTCACCGGGGCGCAATCAGCCCCAGCATTTT
CASSPGRNQPQHF
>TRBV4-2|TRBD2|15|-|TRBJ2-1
TGTGCCAGCAGCGGGAATAGCGGGGGATACAATGAGCAGTTCTTC
CASSGNSGGYNEQFF
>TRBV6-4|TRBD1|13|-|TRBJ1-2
TGTGCCAGCAGCACCGGGACAGGGGGTGGCTACACCTTC
CASSTGTGGGYTF
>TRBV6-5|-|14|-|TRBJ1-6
TGTGCCAGCGAGAGCCAGGCCCCGAATTCACCCCTCCACTTT
CASESQAPNSPLHF
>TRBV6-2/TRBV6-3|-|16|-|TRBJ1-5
TGTGCCAGCAGTTACGGGCGAGATTTCGGCAATCAGCCCCAGCATTTT
CASSYGRDFGNQPQHF
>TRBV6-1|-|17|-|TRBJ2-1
TGTGCCAGCAGTGAAGGGGTAGCCGCCCGGTCCTACAATGAGCAGTTCTTC
CASSEGVAARSYNEQFF
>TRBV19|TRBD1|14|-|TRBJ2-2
TGTGCCAGTAGGAGGGGACAGGACACCGGGGAGCTGTTTTTT
CASRRGQDTGELFF